These 4 T cell receptor beta chains share one sample of origin, sequenced in a study of spatial heterogeneity in lung cancer. Overall study results and limits: The study found that expanded intratumoral alpha and beta TCR counts tracked tumor mutation counts.

Each CDR3 protein is one row after TCRdb ran MiXCR on the 5' RACE reads. This table holds approximately 7,600 distinct CDR3 sequences, 11% to 15% found once. Antigen specificity for these receptors is unknown. Stated time point: sample taken at primary tumor resection. The material sequenced was lung tumor tissue, taken at surgery. The receptors here all came from a female donor with early-stage non-small cell lung cancer.

In its sample, this clonotype was seen many times. The chain has TRBV7-3 and TRBJ2-3, with D perhaps TRBD1 (6 bases). V lost 2 bases, J lost 0 bases, and 9 bases lay in between. This CDR3 spans 15 amino acids. Germline-derived CDR1 and CDR2 are SGHTA and FQGTGA. The CDR3 here is CASSLATGSTDTQYF. For the CDR3, the DNA is TGTGCCAGCAGCTTAGCTACAGGGAGCACAGATACGCAGTATTTT.

In this sample, this clonotype is medium-sized. The chain combines TRBV6-5 with TRBJ1-2; the D is unclear. CDR3 length: 11 residues. V was shortened by 7 bases and J by 4 bases, with 7 bases between the two germline ends. Germline assignment: CDR1 MNHEY and CDR2 SVGAGI. CDR3 amino acids: CASKTGYGYTF. The CDR3 nucleotides read TGTGCCAGCAAGACGGGCTATGGCTACACCTTC.

By proportion, this clonotype is medium-sized. The rearrangement links TRBV3-1 to TRBJ1-1, with 7 bases identical to TRBD1. Germline trimming cut 1 base from V and 3 bases from J; bases unmatched to any gene: 2. The length of the CDR3 is 14 residues. Germline loops: CDR1 LGHDT, CDR2 YNNKEL (reference sequence). CDR3 coding DNA: TGTGCCAGCAGCCAAGCAGGGGGGGACACTGAAGCTTTCTTT. Translating gives CASSQAGGDTEAFF.

This clonotype appeared many times. CDR3 sequence reads: CSARPVTRYEQYF. The CDR3 bases are TGCAGTGCTAGACCTGTTACACGCTACGAGCAGTACTTC. This chain links TRBV20-1 with TRBJ2-7, with D unclear. This CDR3 spans 13 amino acids. Germline V gives CDR1 DFQATT, CDR2 SNEGSKA (reference sequence). Trimming stripped 2 bases from V and 3 bases from J, with 11 bases between.